This T cell receptor beta chain was sequenced in a study of T cells in Graves' hyperthyroidism and ophthalmopathy. The investigators amplified TCR beta CDR3 regions from RNA transcripts. HTBI primers were employed in a first-round RT-PCR of the TCR CDR3. MiXCR was run by TCRdb on the multiplex PCR reads, yielding one entry per CDR3 protein. Here the sample spans about 530,000 distinct CDR3 sequences, roughly 17% being singletons. This clonotype was seen at least ten times. The sequenced material came from blood. This receptor was obtained from a woman under 30 with Graves' ophthalmopathy.

CDR3 residues: CASSMRPKNIQYF. The CDR3 DNA sequence: TGTGCCAGCAGTATGCGGCCCAAAAACATTCAGTACTTC. V is TRBV28 and J is TRBJ2-4; D is uncertain. Germline CDR1 MDHEN, CDR2 SYDVKM. This CDR3 region has 13 residues. Trimming shortened V by 5 bases and J by 2 bases, and 7 bases separated the two germline ends.